A selection of T cell receptor beta chains follows, all from one sample in a study of liver allograft versus peripheral blood T cells. TCRdb re-called the reads through MiXCR, storing one row per CDR3 protein. The table has fewer than 15,000 distinct CDR3 sequences, less than 20% seen once. The receptors here all came from a human patient who had a liver transplant. T cells may partly derive from the graft donor. Both conserved end residues are part of each CDR3. D genes are given only for firm matches. Size is stated for part of the rows, as once, few or many counts, or as a class when the clone is expanded.

J gene	clone size	D gene	CDR3 length	V gene	CDR3 DNA	CDR3 protein
TRBJ1-6	few	NA	17	TRBV30	TGTGCCTGGAAACCTACCCGAGGGGGAAAGTCCAATTCACCCCTCCACTTT	CAWKPTRGGKSNSPLHF
TRBJ2-7	many	NA	13	TRBV27	TGTGCCAGCAGTTTACTATTGGGGTACGAGCAGTACTTC	CASSLLLGYEQYF
TRBJ1-1	NA	NA	13	TRBV11-2	TGTGCCAGCAGCAAAGACCCTAACACTGAAGCTTTCTTT	CASSKDPNTEAFF
TRBJ2-6	many	NA	17	TRBV5-6	TGTGCCAGCAGCCGCGGACAGGGAGGGTCTGGGGCCAACGTCCTGACTTTC	CASSRGQGGSGANVLTF
TRBJ1-6	few	TRBD1	13	TRBV20-1	TGCAGTGCCCGGACAGGCCAGAGTTCACCCCTCCACTTT	CSARTGQSSPLHF
TRBJ2-1	NA	NA	15	TRBV20-1	TGCAGTGCTAGAGATCCAGCGAAGTCCTACAATGAGCAGTTCTTC	CSARDPAKSYNEQFF
TRBJ2-7	many	NA	13	TRBV18	TGTGCCAGCTCACCCGCGAGCTCCTACGAGCAGTACTTC	CASSPASSYEQYF
TRBJ2-2	few	NA	12	TRBV29-1	TGCAGCGTACCAGGAAACACCGGGGAGCTGTTTTTT	CSVPGNTGELFF
TRBJ2-7	medium-sized	TRBD2	15	TRBV7-2	TGTGCCAGCAGCCGGACTAGCGGGAGCTCCTACGAGCAGTACTTC	CASSRTSGSSYEQYF
TRBJ2-1	medium-sized	NA	15	TRBV6-5	TGTGCCAGCAGTTACGGGGGCGGCCCGGGCAGTGAGCAGTTCTTC	CASSYGGGPGSEQFF
TRBJ2-7	NA	TRBD1	16	TRBV19	TGTGCCAGTAGTATCGGAATCGGGACAGGGGGATACGAGCAGTACTTC	CASSIGIGTGGYEQYF
TRBJ2-2	once	NA	15	TRBV6-5	TGTGCCAGCATTTACTCTGGGCGTAGCACCGGGGAGCTGTTTTTT	CASIYSGRSTGELFF
TRBJ1-1	many	NA	13	TRBV6-1	TGTGCCAGCTCCAGGGCCTTTGGGGTGGAAGCTTTCTTT	CASSRAFGVEAFF
TRBJ2-7	medium-sized	NA	12	TRBV6-6	TGTGCCAGCAGATTGTTCCAGGGGGAGCAGTACTTC	CASRLFQGEQYF
TRBJ1-2	medium-sized	NA	15	TRBV6-5	TGTGCCAGCAGTGTCTCTGGGGCGGGAGGACGAGGCTACACCTTC	CASSVSGAGGRGYTF
TRBJ1-1	NA	NA	16	TRBV20-1	TGCAGTGCTAGGTCTCACCTAATTCCAAGGGGCACTGAAGCTTTCTTT	CSARSHLIPRGTEAFF
TRBJ2-2	NA	NA	13	TRBV20-1	TGCAGTGCTCTTTTAGTCGGCACCGGGGAGCTGTTTTTT	CSALLVGTGELFF
TRBJ1-1	many	NA	14	TRBV6-2/TRBV6-3	TGTGCCAGCAGTGTGGGCTTGTGGAACACTGAAGCTTTCTTT	CASSVGLWNTEAFF
TRBJ1-5	few	NA	12	TRBV30	TGTGCCTGGCGACTCGGCAATCAGCCCCAGCATTTT	CAWRLGNQPQHF
TRBJ1-2	medium-sized	NA	12	TRBV6-1	TGTGCCAGCAGTGATCAGTCTCGCGGCTACACCTTC	CASSDQSRGYTF